The rows below give T cell receptor beta chains drawn from one sample of a study of beta chain features in type 1 diabetes. Using immunoSEQ multiplex PCR, the repertoire was profiled, and TCRdb retains in-frame clones only, with some absent. The table shows about 620,000 clones, with roughly a sixth occurring only once. Sequencing was performed on naive CD4+ T cells from blood. These receptors came from a man aged 18-30 years in good health. Both conserved end residues are part of each CDR3. Each record gives: V gene, CDR3 protein.

v_gene: TRBV29-1
CDR3aa: CSVTRDSENLYGYTF

v_gene: TRBV7-9
CDR3aa: CASSLAGWQGASPLHF

v_gene: TRBV28
CDR3aa: CASRTGGRQPQHF

v_gene: TRBV29-1
CDR3aa: CSSRDRGGNEQYF

v_gene: TRBV6-5
CDR3aa: CASSQVPNYGYTF

v_gene: TRBV7-3
CDR3aa: CASSSPQTQYF

v_gene: TRBV5-4
CDR3aa: CASSPRGGDTGELFF

v_gene: TRBV4-1
CDR3aa: CASSQGDRAFYNEQFF

v_gene: TRBV5-4
CDR3aa: CASSPPLGDQETQYF

v_gene: TRBV5-4
CDR3aa: CASSLSLEGYGYTF

v_gene: TRBV29-1
CDR3aa: CSLSTSRETQYF

v_gene: TRBV5-1
CDR3aa: CASSNRGGDEQYF

v_gene: TRBV28
CDR3aa: CASSIPGQGTDTQYF

v_gene: TRBV4-3
CDR3aa: CASSQVIPDYGYTF

v_gene: TRBV9
CDR3aa: CASSVASGAYGYTF

v_gene: TRBV7-8
CDR3aa: CASSRQRTGAREQYF

v_gene: TRBV7-8
CDR3aa: CASSLRGDRDSPLHF

v_gene: TRBV6-5
CDR3aa: CASSYRPWATDTQYF

v_gene: TRBV9
CDR3aa: CASSVGGRLDGNTIYF

v_gene: TRBV7-6
CDR3aa: CASSLGSNNEQYF

v_gene: TRBV7-2
CDR3aa: CASTSGVAQYF

v_gene: TRBV28
CDR3aa: CASRIRLPGQGGGYTF

v_gene: TRBV19
CDR3aa: CASNPTGDNQPQHF

v_gene: TRBV9
CDR3aa: CASSVGGTTVDTQYF

v_gene: TRBV7-2
CDR3aa: CASSLGGTGSYEQYF

v_gene: TRBV5-1
CDR3aa: CASSTGGTKYNEQFF